This entry lists 23 T cell receptor beta chains sequenced from one sample in a study of OX40 agonist ivuxolimab in advanced cancers. The repertoire was sequenced with immunoSEQ multiplex PCR; TCRdb's copy has only in-frame clones and lacks some. The profile shows about 100,000 clones, under 95% of them singletons. The specimen was CD4+ or CD8+ T cells sorted from blood, collected in a trial of the OX40 agonist ivuxolimab. These receptors came from an adult with an advanced solid tumor such as melanoma, head and neck, liver or kidney cancer.

The chain's CDR3 is CASSTGTSGRSWGDTQYF. The CDR3 bases are TGTGCCAGCAGCACTGGGACTAGCGGGAGATCTTGGGGAGATACGCAGTATTTT. The chain couples TRBV7-2 to TRBJ2-3, with 14 bases matching TRBD2. The V gene end was trimmed by 5 bases and the J gene end by 5 bases; junction bases not matched to a gene: 12. CDR1 and CDR2 (germline): SGHTA, FQGNSA. This CDR3 has 18 amino acids.

The sample holds a few counts of this clone. The rearrangement links TRBV27 to TRBJ2-2; a weak D match, TRBD2 (6 bases). Germline CDR1 MNHEY, CDR2 SMNVEV (reference sequence). The CDR3 runs to 14 residues. Trimming removed 6 bases at V and 0 bases at J, with 8 bases between. In DNA, the CDR3 is TGTGCCAGCAGGCGGGGCGCGAACACCGGGGAGCTGTTTTTT. It encodes CASRRGANTGELFF.

Here the CDR3 reads CSVEAGGETQYF. The CDR3 nucleotides read TGCAGCGTTGAGGCGGGAGGGGAGACCCAGTACTTC. The V and J genes are TRBV29-1 and TRBJ2-5; TRBD2 matches 9 bases. CDR3 size: 12 residues. The junction had 1 base not matched to a gene; V was cut back by 3 bases and J by 5 bases. Germline-derived CDR1 and CDR2 are SQVTM and ANQGSEA.

The chain carries TRBV5-5 and TRBJ2-7; D remains ambiguous. V was trimmed by 0 bases and J by 1 base, leaving 5 bases between them. The CDR3 spans 13 residues. The V gene's germline CDR1 is SGHKS and CDR2 YYEKEE (reference sequence). In DNA form, the CDR3 reads TGTGCCAGCAGCTTGGTCATATCCTACGAGCAGTACTTC. Amino acids: CASSLVISYEQYF.

This rearrangement joins TRBV7-9 to TRBJ2-5, with 12 bases that match TRBD2. The germline V gene encodes CDR1 SEHNR and CDR2 FQNEAQ (reference sequence). The trim removed 4 bases at V and 5 bases at J, leaving 8 bases unmatched. The CDR3 covers 16 residues. The CDR3 here is CASSSGLAGTFETQYF. CDR3 nucleotide sequence: TGTGCCAGCAGCTCGGGACTAGCGGGTACCTTCGAGACCCAGTACTTC.

Here the CDR3 DNA reads TGCGCCAGCAGCCCTCAGGGGGCTTCGAACACTGAAGCTTTCTTT. Translation: CASSPQGASNTEAFF. This chain uses TRBV5-1 with TRBJ1-1, with 8 bases matching TRBD1. V lost 4 bases to trimming and J lost 1 base; unmatched junction nucleotides: 6. The CDR3 spans 15 residues. The germline V gene encodes CDR1 SGHRS and CDR2 YFSETQ.

V usage is TRBV28 and J usage is TRBJ2-2; 11 nucleotides align to TRBD1. Germline V lookup: CDR1 MDHEN, CDR2 SYDVKM. The CDR3 consists of 16 residues. V shed 6 bases and J 5 bases; nucleotides not matched to a gene: 8. In DNA, the CDR3 is TGTGCCAGCAGACGGACAGGGGGCGTCTGGACCGGGGAGCTGTTTTTT. Protein sequence: CASRRTGGVWTGELFF.

The gene calls are TRBV27 and TRBJ2-7; D is ambiguous. Trimming cost V 3 bases and J 3 bases, with 12 bases left between them. Germline CDR1 is MNHEY and CDR2 is SMNVEV (reference sequence). The CDR3 runs to 14 residues. As DNA, the CDR3 is TGTGCCAGCAGTTTGAGCTGGACGCGCTACGAGCAGTACTTC. Protein: CASSLSWTRYEQYF.

The gene calls are TRBV7-9 and TRBJ2-5, with 12 bases identical to TRBD1. J lost 5 bases, V lost 4 bases, and 5 bases had no gene match. CDR1 is SEHNR, CDR2 FQNEAQ, per germline (reference sequence). The CDR3 consists of 15 residues. CDR3 region: CASSYGTGGGETQYF. The DNA for the CDR3 is TGTGCCAGCAGCTATGGGACAGGGGGCGGGGAGACCCAGTACTTC.

The chain recombines TRBV27 with TRBJ1-4; D call uncertain. V was pared by 8 bases and J by 8 bases, with 18 bases between. CDR3 length: 14 residues. The germline gives CDR1 MNHEY, CDR2 SMNVEV (reference sequence). The CDR3 bases are TGTGCCAGCCCCCCGAGGGTCCTCCGGGAAAAACTGTTTTTT. Translating gives CASPPRVLREKLFF.

V and J are TRBV2 and TRBJ2-5, with D possibly matching TRBD2 (6 bases). The CDR3 consists of 14 residues. Looked up from germline, CDR1 is SNHLY and CDR2 is FYNNEI. Trimming removed 7 bases at V and 4 bases at J, with 16 bases between. The CDR3 loop is CASTRLATGETQYF. DNA for the CDR3: TGTGCCAGCACGAGGCTAGCGACGGGAGAGACCCAGTACTTC. Full variable domain (remainder filled in from reference TRBV2 and TRBJ2-5): EPEVTQTPSHQVTQMGQEVILRCVPISNHLYFYWYRQILGQKVEFLVSFYNNEISEKSEIFDDQFSVERPDGSNFTLKIRSTKLEDSAMYFCASTRLATGETQYFGPGTRLLVL.

The J gene is TRBJ2-7, the V gene TRBV29-1; 7 positions match TRBD2. This CDR3 has 13 residues. Germline CDR1 SQVTM, CDR2 ANQGSEA. With V trimmed by 6 bases and J by 5 bases, 10 bases remained unmatched. For the CDR3, the DNA is TGCAGCGTCTGGGGGGGAGTCGGGAACGAGCAGTACTTC. Protein sequence: CSVWGGVGNEQYF.

The chain joins TRBV5-5 to TRBJ2-7; possibly TRBD1 for D (5 bases). Trimming took off 2 bases at V and 6 bases at J, with 15 bases between the two ends. Germline lookup yields CDR1 SGHKS and CDR2 YYEKEE (reference sequence). The CDR3 runs to 14 residues. In DNA, the CDR3 is TGTGCCAGCAGCTTAGACAGAGCCTACGTCGAGCAGTACTTC. Translation: CASSLDRAYVEQYF.

This clone occurred once. The J gene is TRBJ2-3, the V gene TRBV5-4; D perhaps matches TRBD1 (5 bases). Trimming took 0 bases from V and 1 from J, leaving 9 bases between them. Germline loops: CDR1 SGHNT, CDR2 YYREEE (reference sequence). This CDR3 spans 15 amino acids. This CDR3 is CASSLGGERTDTQYF. The CDR3 coding sequence is TGTGCCAGCAGCTTGGGGGGCGAGCGCACAGATACGCAGTATTTT.

The chain links TRBV15 to TRBJ1-1; D unresolved. This CDR3 spans 15 amino acids. V was clipped by 0 bases and J by 4 bases, with 12 bases between them. Germline CDR1 is LNHNV and CDR2 is YYDKDF (reference sequence). The CDR3 DNA is TGTGCCACCAGCAGAGAGGCGGTCTTGACCACTGAAGCTTTCTTT. This gives the protein CATSREAVLTTEAFF.

In DNA, the CDR3 is TGTGCCAGCCCCCTGGGAGATACGCAGTATTTT. Encoded protein: CASPLGDTQYF. The J gene is TRBJ2-3, the V gene TRBV2; D not resolved. The germline gives CDR1 SNHLY, CDR2 FYNNEI. The CDR3 runs to 11 residues. V was trimmed by 8 bases and J by 5 bases, leaving 8 bases between them.

J is TRBJ1-2 and V is TRBV19; no clear D gene. The CDR3 has 14 amino acids. V was trimmed by 3 bases and J by 4 bases, leaving 12 bases between them. Germline loops: CDR1 LNHDA, CDR2 SQIVND (reference sequence). The CDR3 protein is CASSILRQPYGYTF. The CDR3 DNA follows: TGTGCCAGTAGTATTTTGCGGCAGCCCTATGGCTACACCTTC.

J is TRBJ2-1 and V is TRBV18; TRBD2 matches 11 bases. CDR1 KGHSH and CDR2 LQKENI come from the germline V gene. This CDR3 spans 17 amino acids. J lost 0 bases, V lost 0 bases, and 1 base had no gene match. The DNA for the CDR3 is TGTGCCAGCTCACCACCGCTAGCGGGAGGCTCCTACAATGAGCAGTTCTTC. Amino acids: CASSPPLAGGSYNEQFF.

This CDR3 reads CASSEQGPNYGYTF. CDR3 in DNA: TGCGCCAGCAGCGAACAGGGCCCTAACTATGGCTACACCTTC. The rearrangement joins TRBV5-1 to TRBJ1-2; tentatively, D is TRBD1 (6 bases). V lost 4 bases, J lost 0 bases, and 10 bases lay in between. Germline CDR1 is SGHRS and CDR2 is YFSETQ. There are 14 residues in the CDR3. The variable domain in full, completed from reference TRBV5-1 and TRBJ1-2, reads KAGVTQTPRYLIKTRGQQVTLSCSPISGHRSVSWYQQTPGQGLQFLFEYFSETQRNKGNFPGRFSGRQFSNSRSEMNVSTLELGDSALYLCASSEQGPNYGYTFGSGTRLTVV.

The chain combines TRBV5-1 with TRBJ2-7, with 7 nucleotides matching TRBD1. This CDR3 spans 16 amino acids. V lost 5 bases, J lost 2 bases, and 13 bases stayed unmatched. Germline CDR1 and CDR2: SGHRS and YFSETQ. CDR3 sequence: CASSPPGQTITYEQYF. CDR3 bases: TGCGCCAGCAGTCCGCCGGGACAGACTATCACCTACGAGCAGTACTTC.

The chain is built from TRBV6-6 and TRBJ2-7, with a possible D match to TRBD1 (6 bases). The CDR3 totals 15 residues. Germline CDR1 reads MNHNY; CDR2 reads SVGAGI (reference sequence). V was pared by 4 bases and J by 1 base, with 14 bases between. Written as DNA, the CDR3 is TGTGCCAGCAGTTTCGACAGGTCTGAATCCTACGAGCAGTACTTC. Protein sequence: CASSFDRSESYEQYF.

The chain links TRBV5-4 to TRBJ2-5, with no clear D. The germline V gene has CDR1 SGHNT and CDR2 YYREEE (reference sequence). V lost 2 bases, J lost 5 bases, and 7 bases lay in between. The CDR3 length is 12 residues. The CDR3 loop reads CASSFGLETQYF. The CDR3 DNA follows: TGTGCCAGCAGCTTCGGATTGGAGACCCAGTACTTC.

CDR3 in DNA: TGCGCCAGCAGCTCACAGGGGGCAGGGGGCACAGATACGCAGTATTTT. This gives the protein CASSSQGAGGTDTQYF. The J gene is TRBJ2-3, the V gene TRBV5-1, with 9 nucleotides matching TRBD1. CDR3 size: 16 residues. In germline, CDR1 is SGHRS, CDR2 YFSETQ. The ends lost 3 bases at V and 1 base at J; junction bases unmatched: 6.